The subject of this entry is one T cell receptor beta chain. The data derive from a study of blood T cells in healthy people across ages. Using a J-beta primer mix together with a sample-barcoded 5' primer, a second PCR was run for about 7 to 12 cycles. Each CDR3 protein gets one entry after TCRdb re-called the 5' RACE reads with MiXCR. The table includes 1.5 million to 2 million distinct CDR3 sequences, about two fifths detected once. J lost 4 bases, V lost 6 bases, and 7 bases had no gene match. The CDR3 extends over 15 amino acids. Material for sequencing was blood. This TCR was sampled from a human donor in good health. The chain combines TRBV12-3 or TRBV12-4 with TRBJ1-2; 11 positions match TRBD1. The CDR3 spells CASSKGQGGAYGYTF. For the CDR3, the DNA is TGTGCCAGCAGCAAGGGACAGGGGGGTGCCTATGGCTACACCTTC.